Listed below are T cell receptor beta chains from one sample, sequenced in a study of T-cell reconstitution after alpha-beta-depleted transplantation in children. TCRdb analysed the PCR reads with MiXCR anew, one entry per CDR3 protein. Among approximately 420,000 distinct CDR3 sequences, approximately 11% were seen once, and the ten largest hold 4.5% to 7%. Sample: PBMCs from the stem cell graft donor, taken from the stem cell graft. The source of these receptors is a human donor who donated a stem cell graft to a child with acute myeloid leukemia. CDR3s include the opening cysteine and the closing phenylalanine or tryptophan. The order of the fields is V gene, clone size, D gene, J gene, CDR3 length, CDR3 protein, CDR3 DNA. D genes are given only for firm matches. Part of the rows lack a size; the others show once, few, many or a class for expanded clones.

>TRBV20-1|NA|TRBD1|TRBJ1-5|14
CSASRQGGNQPQHF
TGCAGTGCTAGCAGACAGGGTGGCAATCAGCCCCAGCATTTT
>TRBV4-1|NA|TRBD2|TRBJ2-3|17
CASSQDPSGGPQDTQYF
TGCGCCAGCAGCCAAGATCCTAGCGGGGGACCCCAAGATACGCAGTATTTT
>TRBV3-1|NA|TRBD1|TRBJ2-7|15
CASSPYRGKPYEQYF
TGTGCCAGCAGCCCTTACAGGGGGAAACCCTACGAGCAGTACTTC
>TRBV20-1|NA|TRBD2|TRBJ2-1|14
CSSLGTSGYNEQFF
TGCAGTTCCTTAGGGACTAGCGGCTACAATGAGCAGTTCTTC
>TRBV7-9|many|TRBD2|TRBJ2-1|15
CASSSGTSAYNEQFF
TGTGCCAGCAGCTCAGGGACTAGCGCTTACAATGAGCAGTTCTTC
>TRBV12-3/TRBV12-4|NA|NA|TRBJ2-2|13
CASSFLPSGELFF
TGTGCCAGCAGCTTCCTTCCCTCCGGGGAGCTGTTTTTT
>TRBV4-2|NA|TRBD2|TRBJ2-1|14
CASSLPGGDWEQFF
TGTGCCAGCAGCCTACCCGGGGGGGACTGGGAGCAGTTCTTC
>TRBV5-6|NA|TRBD1|TRBJ2-2|16
CASSNRQGAFAGELFF
TGTGCCAGCAGCAACCGACAGGGGGCTTTCGCCGGGGAGCTGTTTTTT
>TRBV6-2/TRBV6-3|NA|NA|TRBJ2-2|16
CASSPRRPKNTGELFF
TGTGCCAGCAGTCCCCGTAGGCCGAAAAACACCGGGGAGCTGTTTTTT
>TRBV6-1|few|NA|TRBJ2-5|15
CASTLLGTTQETQYF
TGTGCCAGCACGCTTTTAGGGACGACCCAAGAGACCCAGTACTTC
>TRBV2|few|TRBD2|TRBJ2-5|13
CASSELAGETQYF
TGTGCCAGCAGTGAACTAGCGGGAGAGACCCAGTACTTC
>TRBV3-1|NA|NA|TRBJ1-2|12
CASSQDEQIYTF
TGTGCCAGCAGCCAAGATGAGCAGATCTACACCTTC
>TRBV11-3|NA|TRBD2|TRBJ2-3|15
CASSLWGGSPDTQYF
TGTGCCAGCAGCTTATGGGGCGGGAGCCCAGATACGCAGTATTTT
>TRBV5-1|NA|TRBD2|TRBJ2-3|16
CASSTSGTSGTDTQYF
TGCGCCAGCAGCACCTCCGGGACTAGCGGCACAGATACGCAGTATTTT
>TRBV6-1|few|NA|TRBJ1-5|14
CASIPGRGNQPQHF
TGTGCCAGCATCCCGGGCAGGGGAAATCAGCCCCAGCATTTT
>TRBV7-9|few|TRBD2|TRBJ2-3|13
CAITSGSTDTQYF
TGTGCCATAACTAGCGGGAGCACAGATACGCAGTATTTT